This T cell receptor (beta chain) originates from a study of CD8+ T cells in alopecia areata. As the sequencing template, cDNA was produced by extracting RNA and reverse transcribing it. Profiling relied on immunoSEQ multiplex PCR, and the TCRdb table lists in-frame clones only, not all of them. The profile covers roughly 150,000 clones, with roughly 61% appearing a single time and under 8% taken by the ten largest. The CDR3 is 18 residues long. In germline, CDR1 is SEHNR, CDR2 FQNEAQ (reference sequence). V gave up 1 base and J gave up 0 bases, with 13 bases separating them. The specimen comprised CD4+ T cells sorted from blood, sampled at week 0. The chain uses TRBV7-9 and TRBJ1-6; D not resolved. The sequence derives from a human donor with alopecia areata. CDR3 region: CASSLVQQRSSYNSPLHF. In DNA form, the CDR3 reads TGTGCCAGCAGCTTAGTCCAACAGAGGAGCTCCTATAATTCACCCCTCCACTTT.